The rows below give T cell receptor beta chains drawn from one sample of a study of shared clonotypes between healthy human individuals. Sequencing used immunoSEQ multiplex PCR; TCRdb keeps in-frame clones, though not all of them. The sample contains roughly 500,000 clones, about 95% of which appear only once. Sequencing used naive CD4+ T cells sorted from blood. The receptors shown here come from a woman in her 30s in good health. Both conserved end residues are part of each CDR3. Each record gives: clone size, V gene, J gene, D gene, CDR3 DNA, CDR3 protein. The D gene is left open where the match is weak. A row's size may be missing; if present it is once, few, many or a size class.

clone size: -; V gene: TRBV19; J gene: TRBJ2-3; D gene: -; CDR3 DNA: TGTGCCAGTCCTCAATCGGCCGGGACAAGCACAGATACGCAGTATTTT; CDR3 protein: CASPQSAGTSTDTQYF
clone size: -; V gene: TRBV7-3; J gene: TRBJ2-3; D gene: TRBD2; CDR3 DNA: TGTGCCAGCAGCCCTATAGCGGGGGTGGGCTATACGCAGTATTTT; CDR3 protein: CASSPIAGVGYTQYF
clone size: few; V gene: TRBV28; J gene: TRBJ1-5; D gene: TRBD1; CDR3 DNA: TGTGCCAGCATGACAGGGGGGAGAAATCAGCCCCAGCATTTT; CDR3 protein: CASMTGGRNQPQHF
clone size: -; V gene: TRBV6-5; J gene: TRBJ1-2; D gene: -; CDR3 DNA: TGTGCCAGCAGTTACGGGGCAGGAGCTAACTATGGCTACACCTTC; CDR3 protein: CASSYGAGANYGYTF
clone size: -; V gene: TRBV18; J gene: TRBJ1-3; D gene: -; CDR3 DNA: TGTGCCAGCTCACCAACACGTGATGCTGGAAACACCATATATTTT; CDR3 protein: CASSPTRDAGNTIYF
clone size: once; V gene: TRBV11-2; J gene: TRBJ2-7; D gene: -; CDR3 DNA: TGTGCCAGCAGCTTAGACACGGGGCCAAGGGAGCAGTACTTC; CDR3 protein: CASSLDTGPREQYF
clone size: -; V gene: TRBV18; J gene: TRBJ2-1; D gene: TRBD2; CDR3 DNA: TGTGCCAGCTCACCTCAAGGTCTAGCGGAAAGCAATGAGCAGTTCTTC; CDR3 protein: CASSPQGLAESNEQFF
clone size: -; V gene: TRBV11-2; J gene: TRBJ2-7; D gene: -; CDR3 DNA: TGTGCCAGCAGCCCCCGGGGTGGGGCCGTGGGGCAGTACTTC; CDR3 protein: CASSPRGGAVGQYF
clone size: -; V gene: TRBV7-2; J gene: TRBJ1-4; D gene: TRBD1; CDR3 DNA: TGTGCCAGCAGCTGGGGACAGCACTACAATGAAAAACTGTTTTTT; CDR3 protein: CASSWGQHYNEKLFF
clone size: -; V gene: TRBV7-8; J gene: TRBJ1-5; D gene: -; CDR3 DNA: TGTGCCAGCAGCTTATGGACGGACCCATACAGCAATCAGCCCCAGCATTTT; CDR3 protein: CASSLWTDPYSNQPQHF
clone size: -; V gene: TRBV19; J gene: TRBJ1-1; D gene: -; CDR3 DNA: TGTGCCAGTAGTCCCTTCCTTAAGACCGAGGGGGGTCGGGACACTGAAGCTTTCTTT; CDR3 protein: CASSPFLKTEGGRDTEAFF
clone size: -; V gene: TRBV18; J gene: TRBJ2-7; D gene: -; CDR3 DNA: TGTGCCAGCTCAGAAGCAGCCTACGAGCAGTACTTC; CDR3 protein: CASSEAAYEQYF
clone size: -; V gene: TRBV29-1; J gene: TRBJ2-1; D gene: -; CDR3 DNA: TGCAGCGTGCTTGCCCGTTCCTACAATGAGCAGTTCTTC; CDR3 protein: CSVLARSYNEQFF